Listed below are T cell receptor beta chains from one sample, sequenced in a study of CD8+ T cells in alopecia areata. Clones were read by immunoSEQ multiplex PCR, and TCRdb kept only the in-frame ones, dropping some. The sample contains around 100,000 clones, just over 85% of which appear only once. The starting material was CD8+ T cells sorted from blood, obtained at roughly week 30, from a patient treated with tofacitinib. Receptors originate from a human donor with alopecia areata. The CDR3 runs from the conserved cysteine through the conserved F or W. D genes are given only for firm matches. The listing skips clone size in some rows; elsewhere it reads once, few, many or a size class.

>NA|TRBJ2-7|TRBV19|NA
TGTGCCAGTATCGGGCCCGACTCCTACGAGCAGTACTTC
CASIGPDSYEQYF
>NA|TRBJ1-2|TRBV13|NA
TGTGCCAGCAGCTTAGGCCTGCAGGGACCTGCCTATGGCTACACCTTC
CASSLGLQGPAYGYTF
>NA|TRBJ2-2|TRBV29-1|TRBD2
TGCAGCGTTGTAGCGGGGAGCGGGGAGCTGTTTTTT
CSVVAGSGELFF
>once|TRBJ1-1|TRBV4-1|NA
TGCGCCAGCAGCCAAGAAGGGGAGGGCGGTACTGAAGCTTTCTTT
CASSQEGEGGTEAFF
>few|TRBJ2-1|TRBV29-1|NA
TGCAGCGCTGAGGGTGGTGTGGACATTCCCTACAATGAGCAGTTCTTC
CSAEGGVDIPYNEQFF
>NA|TRBJ2-7|TRBV5-1|NA
TGCGCCAGCAGCTTCAGAGGGAGCTCCTACGAGCAGTACTTC
CASSFRGSSYEQYF
>NA|TRBJ2-3|TRBV27|NA
TGTGCCAGCAGTTTATATGGGGGAGCAGATACGCAGTATTTT
CASSLYGGADTQYF
>NA|TRBJ2-1|TRBV11-2|TRBD2
TGTGCCAGCACCCTGAGCGGGGATGAGCAGTTCTTC
CASTLSGDEQFF
>NA|TRBJ2-7|TRBV10-2|TRBD1
TGCGCCAGCAGCTCTGGACAGGCCCCAGGGGAGCAGTACTTC
CASSSGQAPGEQYF
>NA|TRBJ2-4|TRBV30|NA
TGTGCCTGGAGTGTACTAGCCAAAAACATTCAGTACTTC
CAWSVLAKNIQYF
>NA|TRBJ2-3|TRBV21-1|NA
TGTGCCAGCAGCAAAGTATGGCGGGGGGGCGCTAATACGCAGTATTTT
CASSKVWRGGANTQYF
>NA|TRBJ2-2|TRBV30|TRBD1
TGTGCCTGGAGTGCCGGGACAGCTGTCGCGAACACCGGGGAGCTGTTTTTT
CAWSAGTAVANTGELFF
>once|TRBJ2-2|TRBV5-4|TRBD2
TGTGCCAGCAGCTTTGGGACTAGTCACACCGGGGAGCTGTTTTTT
CASSFGTSHTGELFF
>once|TRBJ1-1|TRBV4-1|NA
TGCGCCAGCAGCCAATACGATTCCGCGGACACTGAAGCTTTCTTT
CASSQYDSADTEAFF
>NA|TRBJ2-7|TRBV27|TRBD2
TGTGCCAGCAGTTTAGGACTAGGGCGCTACGAGCAGTACTTC
CASSLGLGRYEQYF
>once|TRBJ1-2|TRBV29-1|NA
TGCAGCGTTTATGATCCTGCAGGAAGCTATGGCTACACCTTC
CSVYDPAGSYGYTF
>NA|TRBJ2-3|TRBV6-1|NA
TGTGCCAGCAGCCCCAGGACAGATGGCACAGATACGCAGTATTTT
CASSPRTDGTDTQYF
>NA|TRBJ2-7|TRBV5-6|NA
TGTGCCAGCAGCTCCGAAATCCTCTACGAGCAGTACTTC
CASSSEILYEQYF
>NA|TRBJ2-3|TRBV7-8|TRBD2
TGTGCCAGCAGCCTTCCTCGCAGCGGGGGGCCCACAGATACGCAGTATTTT
CASSLPRSGGPTDTQYF
>NA|TRBJ2-1|TRBV11-2|TRBD2
TGTGCCAGCAGCTTAGAGACTAGCCGGATTGGGGGGCAGTTCTTC
CASSLETSRIGGQFF
>NA|TRBJ2-1|TRBV21-1|NA
TGTGCCAGCAGCAGACTAGCGGGACAATACAATGAGCAGTTCTTC
CASSRLAGQYNEQFF
>NA|TRBJ2-7|TRBV4-1|NA
TGCGCCAGCAGCCAAGATTTGGGACGCGGGACAGCCCCTTACGAGCAGTACTTC
CASSQDLGRGTAPYEQYF
>once|TRBJ2-7|TRBV27|NA
TGTGCCAGCAGTTTAATTCGGGCGGGAAAATATGGTGAGCAGTACTTC
CASSLIRAGKYGEQYF
>NA|TRBJ2-7|TRBV10-3|NA
TGTGCCATCAGGTTCGGACAGCAGTACCCCTACGAGCAGTACTTC
CAIRFGQQYPYEQYF
>NA|TRBJ2-7|TRBV13|TRBD2
TGTGCCAGCAGCCGAGGACTAGCGGGAGGGCCGCGGGAGCAGTACTTC
CASSRGLAGGPREQYF
>NA|TRBJ2-7|TRBV6-5|TRBD2
TGTGCCAGCAGTTACCCGACTAGCGGGAGGGCCCACGAGCAGTACTTC
CASSYPTSGRAHEQYF